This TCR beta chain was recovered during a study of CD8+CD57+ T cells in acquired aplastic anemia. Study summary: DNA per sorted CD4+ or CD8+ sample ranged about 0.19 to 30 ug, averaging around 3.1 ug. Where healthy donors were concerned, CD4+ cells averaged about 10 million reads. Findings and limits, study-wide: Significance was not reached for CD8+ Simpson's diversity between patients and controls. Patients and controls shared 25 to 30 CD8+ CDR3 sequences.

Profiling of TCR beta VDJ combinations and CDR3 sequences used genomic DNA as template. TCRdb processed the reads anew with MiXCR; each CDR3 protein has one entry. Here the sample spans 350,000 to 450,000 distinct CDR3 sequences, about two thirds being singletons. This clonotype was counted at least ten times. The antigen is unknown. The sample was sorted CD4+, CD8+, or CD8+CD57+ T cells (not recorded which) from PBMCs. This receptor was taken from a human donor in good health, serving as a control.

CDR3 residues: CASGKGLGLGRGEQYF. The CDR3 coding sequence is TGTGCCAGCGGAAAGGGTCTAGGGTTGGGGCGCGGCGAGCAGTACTTC. The chain couples TRBV6-2 or TRBV6-3 to TRBJ2-7; D may be TRBD1 (5 bases). Trimming took 8 bases from V and 6 from J, leaving 26 bases between them. This CDR3 contains 16 residues. CDR1 and CDR2 from the germline V gene are MNHEY and SVGEGT.